This TCR beta chain was observed in a study of T cell changes during pregnancy in multiple sclerosis. Clones were sequenced by immunoSEQ multiplex PCR, and TCRdb holds only the in-frame ones, with some missing. The table includes some 44,000 clones, nearly 90% detected once. The receptor was isolated from a female donor with multiple sclerosis, enrolled in a pregnancy study. Here the sequenced sample was CD4+ T cells from peripheral blood mononuclear cells, taken after pregnancy.

Here the CDR3 DNA reads TGTGCCAGCAGTTTGTACGGCGGGAGGGCTGGTTTTAGGCCCCAGCATTTT. Residues: CASSLYGGRAGFRPQHF. The rearrangement joins TRBV27 to TRBJ1-5; no clear D gene. The CDR3 has 17 residues. Germline V gene lookup returns CDR1 MNHEY and CDR2 SMNVEV (reference sequence). The germline V and J ends were trimmed by 3 bases and 9 bases, with 24 bases remaining between them.